Listed here are 3 T cell receptor beta chains from one sample, sequenced in a study of shared clonotypes between healthy human individuals. Naive CD8 cells, CD45RO-negative and positively selected for CCR7, excluded terminally differentiated effector memory CD45RA+ cells. The repertoire was sequenced with immunoSEQ multiplex PCR; TCRdb's copy has only in-frame clones and lacks some. The sample has millions of clones, more than 85% seen once. The material sequenced was naive CD8+ T cells from PBMCs. Receptors were obtained from a young man in good health. Some clones in this sample may be carry-over from other donors' samples.

The chain uses TRBV9 and TRBJ2-1; TRBD2 aligns across 10 bases. This CDR3 is 18 amino acids long. J was trimmed by 3 bases and V by 0 bases; bases with no gene match: 9. Germline CDR1 and CDR2: SGDLS and YYNGEE. Written as DNA, the CDR3 is TGTGCCAGCAGCGTAGGGGGGCTACTAGCGGGGCTCTACAATGAGCAGTTCTTC. This codes for CASSVGGLLAGLYNEQFF. Combining the CDR3 with reference TRBV9 and TRBJ2-1 gives the whole variable domain DSGVTQTPKHLITATGQRVTLRCSPRSGDLSVYWYQQSLDQGLQFLIQYYNGEERAKGNILERFSAQQFPDLHSELNLSSLELGDSALYFCASSVGGLLAGLYNEQFFGPGTRLTVL.

The chain combines TRBV7-3 with TRBJ2-1; 10 bases map to TRBD2. V trimming: 5 bases; J trimming: 8 bases; junction bases outside the gene matches: 9. The CDR3 runs to 15 residues. From germline, CDR1 is SGHTA and CDR2 FQGTGA. The CDR3 coding sequence is TGTGCCAGCAGCCTAGTAGGGCTAGCGGGAGATGAGCAGTTCTTC. Protein sequence: CASSLVGLAGDEQFF. Variable domain in full (rest from reference TRBV7-3 and TRBJ2-1): GAGVSQTPSNKVTEKGKYVELRCDPISGHTALYWYRQSLGQGPEFLIYFQGTGAADDSGLPNDRFFAVRPEGSVSTLKIQRTERGDSAVYLCASSLVGLAGDEQFFGPGTRLTVL.

J is TRBJ1-2 and V is TRBV6-1; TRBD1 agrees at 7 bases. The ends lost 4 bases at V and 2 bases at J; junction bases unmatched: 13. Germline assignment: CDR1 MNHNS and CDR2 SASEGT. The CDR3 consists of 17 residues. CDR3 in DNA: TGTGCCAGCAGTGGTATCGTCAGGGGGAACCTCAACTATGGCTACACCTTC. It is translated as CASSGIVRGNLNYGYTF.